The present entry profiles one TCR beta chain with its context. Trimming took 4 bases from V and 1 from J; bases not matched to a gene: 3. Germline loops: CDR1 SGHTA, CDR2 FQGNSA. CDR3 size: 16 residues. In the original processing: It was from reference gene primer amplification that nucleated cell counts were estimated. Clones were read by immunoSEQ multiplex PCR, and TCRdb kept only the in-frame ones, dropping some. V and J calls and clone size are given by that table; D and trimming were obtained from the DNA. The sample includes around 60,000 clones, 80% of them seen just once. The Seattle site enrolled patients during active infection and followed them longitudinally. The data originate from a study of blood T cell repertoires in COVID-19. Study summary: The study drew acute and convalescent COVID-19 samples from the United States, Italy and Spain.

This receptor was taken from a young man with COVID-19, enrolled during active disease. The sequenced material came from peripheral blood. J is TRBJ2-5 and V is TRBV7-2, with 13 positions matching TRBD2. DNA for the CDR3: TGTGCCAGCAGCTGGACTAGCGGGGGATCCCAAGAGACCCAGTACTTC. Its protein product is CASSWTSGGSQETQYF.